These 29 T cell receptor beta chains were all obtained from the same sample, sequenced in a study of tumor-infiltrating lymphocytes in localized non-small cell lung cancer. Profiling relied on immunoSEQ multiplex PCR, and the TCRdb table lists in-frame clones only, not all of them. Altogether 10,000 to 12,000 clones are present, 55% to 80% being singletons, with the ten largest covering around 9.1%. The sample taken for sequencing was lung tumor tissue. All receptors come from a human donor with non-small cell lung cancer.

The chain combines TRBV5-5 with TRBJ1-2, with D uncertain. The CDR3 length is 13 residues. V gave up 5 bases and J gave up 4 bases, with 12 bases separating them. Germline assignment: CDR1 SGHKS and CDR2 YYEKEE (reference sequence). The CDR3 DNA reads TGTGCCAGCAGACCGGACTCCGTCTATGGCTACACCTTC. Protein: CASRPDSVYGYTF.

The CDR3 region has the DNA TGCAGCGTCGGACAGGGAGTGTCAGATACGCAGTATTTT. Amino acid sequence: CSVGQGVSDTQYF. The chain is built from TRBV29-1 and TRBJ2-3, with 8 positions matching TRBD1. V shed 6 bases, J shed 4 bases, and the junction held 6 bases outside the gene matches. In germline, CDR1 is SQVTM, CDR2 ANQGSEA. CDR3 length: 13 residues.

The chain is built from TRBV7-2 and TRBJ2-3; D not certain. V lost 1 base, J lost 4 bases, and 6 bases lay in between. Per germline, CDR1 SGHTA and CDR2 FQGNSA. There are 13 residues in the CDR3. The CDR3 DNA follows: TGTGCCAGCAGCTTAGTGAGCGCAGATACGCAGTATTTT. Translating it yields CASSLVSADTQYF.

A few counts support this clone. This chain links TRBV29-1 with TRBJ1-1, with 12 bases that match TRBD1. The ends lost 4 bases at V and 2 bases at J; junction bases unmatched: 11. CDR1 and CDR2 from the germline V gene are SQVTM and ANQGSEA. The CDR3 is 17 residues long. CDR3 in amino acids: CSVGGGQGARINTEAFF. The CDR3 DNA sequence: TGCAGCGTTGGGGGGGGACAGGGGGCACGAATCAACACTGAAGCTTTCTTT.

The chain employs TRBV10-2 and TRBJ2-1; D gene unclear. Germline CDR1 is WSHSY and CDR2 is SAAADI. The ends were cut back, 8 bases at V and 8 bases at J, with 10 bases in the middle. This CDR3 is 11 amino acids long. The CDR3 sequence: CASSGLDEQFF. The CDR3 DNA is TGCGCCAGCTCAGGTCTCGATGAGCAGTTCTTC.

This rearrangement joins TRBV7-7 to TRBJ2-1; 8 bases align to TRBD1. The CDR3 totals 15 residues. Germline assignment: CDR1 SSHAT and CDR2 FNYEAQ (reference sequence). V gave up 2 bases and J gave up 6 bases; unmatched junction bases: 6. The CDR3 region is CASSLSRGQTNEQFF. CDR3 bases: TGTGCCAGCAGCTTATCCAGGGGGCAGACCAATGAGCAGTTCTTC.

Only a few counts were recorded for this clone. J is TRBJ2-3 and V is TRBV7-2; 7 positions match TRBD2. V was clipped by 4 bases and J by 1 base; unmatched bases: 5. The CDR3 length is 15 residues. Germline V lookup: CDR1 SGHTA, CDR2 FQGNSA. The CDR3 coding sequence is TGTGCCAGCAGCTCCCGACTAGCTGGCACAGATACGCAGTATTTT. This sequence encodes CASSSRLAGTDTQYF.

This clone is a singleton in its sample. This chain connects TRBV5-1 to TRBJ2-3; 9 bases line up with TRBD1. Germline trimming cut 4 bases from V and 3 bases from J; bases unmatched to any gene: 6. The CDR3 loop spans 15 amino acids. Germline CDR1 reads SGHRS; CDR2 reads YFSETQ. The CDR3 reads CASSPGTGLTDTQYF. CDR3 in DNA: TGCGCCAGCAGCCCCGGGACAGGGTTAACAGATACGCAGTATTTT. Complete variable domain (other parts from reference TRBV5-1 and TRBJ2-3): KAGVTQTPRYLIKTRGQQVTLSCSPISGHRSVSWYQQTPGQGLQFLFEYFSETQRNKGNFPGRFSGRQFSNSRSEMNVSTLELGDSALYLCASSPGTGLTDTQYFGPGTRLTVL.

The chain has TRBV9 and TRBJ1-2, with 8 bases matching TRBD1. Germline V gene lookup returns CDR1 SGDLS and CDR2 YYNGEE. The CDR3 runs to 14 residues. V was clipped by 3 bases and J by 7 bases; unmatched bases: 8. As DNA, the CDR3 is TGTGCCAGCAGCGAACTTCAGGGGGCGCCTGGCTACACCTTC. It yields the protein CASSELQGAPGYTF.

By share, this clone ranks as medium-sized (0.01 to 0.1%). The chain links TRBV7-4 to TRBJ1-2; the D gene is possibly TRBD1 (6 bases). Deletions cut 2 bases from V and 6 bases from J, with 28 bases between. The CDR3 length is 19 residues. Germline CDR1 is SGHVT and CDR2 is SQSDAQ. In DNA form, the CDR3 reads TGTGCCAGCAGCTTATATAGGGACGACAGGTCAACGAGCGCGAATGGCTACACCTTC. Translated, it gives CASSLYRDDRSTSANGYTF.

This chain uses TRBV5-4 with TRBJ2-7, with 15 bases that match TRBD2. The CDR3 totals 17 residues. The germline gives CDR1 SGHNT, CDR2 YYREEE (reference sequence). V shed 4 bases and J 3 bases; nucleotides not matched to a gene: 8. The CDR3 DNA is TGTGCCAGCAGCCCGGGGACTAGCGGGGGGACGCTCTACGAGCAGTACTTC. This encodes CASSPGTSGGTLYEQYF.

This chain links TRBV18 with TRBJ2-3, with a possible D match to TRBD2 (5 bases). V lost 5 bases and J 0 bases, leaving 12 bases between the germline ends. The CDR3 loop spans 15 amino acids. CDR1 is KGHSH, CDR2 LQKENI, per germline. The CDR3, as DNA: TGTGCCAGCTCAAGGACTTATGCTAGCACAGATACGCAGTATTTT. Translated, it gives CASSRTYASTDTQYF.

The chain carries TRBV11-2 and TRBJ1-2; TRBD1 matches 9 bases. V dropped 4 bases and J dropped 10; count of bases not matched to a gene: 16. The CDR3 covers 16 residues. Germline values: CDR1 SGHAT, CDR2 FQNNGV. In DNA, the CDR3 is TGTGCCAGCAGCTCCTCCCAAGGCGGGACAGGGAGGGACTACACCTTC. Translating gives CASSSSQGGTGRDYTF.

The chain carries TRBV21-1 and TRBJ1-2; the table's D gene call, TRBD1, was not cross checked with the DNA. TRBV21-1 is a pseudogene. CDR3 length: 16 amino acids. CDR3 nucleotides: TGTGCCAGCAGCACTTTAGACAGGAAATCTAACTATGGCTACACCTTC. Its translation is CASSTLDRKSNYGYTF.

This sequence joins TRBV5-1 and TRBJ2-2; TRBD1 matches 7 bases. V gave up 2 bases and J gave up 5 bases; unmatched junction bases: 9. The CDR3 length is 16 residues. Germline loops: CDR1 SGHRS, CDR2 YFSETQ. CDR3 nucleotide sequence: TGCGCCAGCAGCTTAGCGACAGGGTCGCTTACCGGGGAGCTGTTTTTT. Protein product: CASSLATGSLTGELFF.

V and J are TRBV2 and TRBJ2-3, with TRBD2 matching 7 bases. Germline V gene lookup returns CDR1 SNHLY and CDR2 FYNNEI. Trimming took 4 bases from V and 2 from J; bases not matched to a gene: 6. The CDR3 runs 15 residues. Here the CDR3 reads CASSVSSGITDTQYF. The CDR3 DNA sequence: TGTGCCAGCAGTGTGTCTAGCGGCATCACAGATACGCAGTATTTT.

V and J are TRBV7-2 and TRBJ2-1, with 8 bases identical to TRBD1. V dropped 5 bases and J dropped 8; count of bases not matched to a gene: 8. The CDR3 spans 14 residues. Germline V lookup: CDR1 SGHTA, CDR2 FQGNSA. This chain's CDR3 is CASSPRQGSYEQFF. The CDR3, as DNA: TGTGCCAGCAGCCCGAGACAGGGGAGTTATGAGCAGTTCTTC.

CDR3 sequence (DNA): TGTGCCAGCAGCTACGCTGGACAGAACACTGAAGCTTTCTTT. Its translation: CASSYAGQNTEAFF. The chain links TRBV5-4 to TRBJ1-1; tentative D call: TRBD1 (5 bases). This CDR3 has 14 residues. The germline gives CDR1 SGHNT, CDR2 YYREEE (reference sequence). V was trimmed by 3 bases and J by 1 base, leaving 10 bases between them. Supplemented by reference TRBV5-4 and TRBJ1-1, the full variable domain reads ETGVTQSPTHLIKTRGQQVTLRCSSQSGHNTVSWYQQALGQGPQFIFQYYREEENGRGNFPPRFSGLQFPNYSSELNVNALELDDSALYLCASSYAGQNTEAFFGQGTRLTVV.

Sample share makes this clone medium-sized (0.01 to 0.1%). This chain joins TRBV28 and TRBJ1-1, with 7 bases fitting TRBD1. The germline gives CDR1 MDHEN, CDR2 SYDVKM. This CDR3 contains 16 residues. J gave up 2 bases and V 6 bases, and 12 bases lay outside the gene matches. The CDR3 DNA is TGTGCCAGCAGCTTTCCAAACCGGGACAGAAACACTGAAGCTTTCTTT. As protein: CASSFPNRDRNTEAFF.

This clone was found a few times. CDR3 in amino acids: CASSPTGVDYEQYF. CDR3 nucleotide sequence: TGTGCCAGCAGTCCCACAGGTGTTGATTACGAGCAGTACTTC. The genes are TRBV27 and TRBJ2-7, with a weak D call TRBD1 (5 bases). Trimming took off 5 bases at V and 4 bases at J, with 15 bases between the two ends. The V gene's germline CDR1 is MNHEY and CDR2 SMNVEV (reference sequence). The CDR3 has 14 residues.

In its sample, this clone was seen a few times. The chain recombines TRBV7-8 with TRBJ2-7; no clear D gene. CDR1 SGHVS and CDR2 FQNEAQ come from the germline V gene. The CDR3 is made up of 14 amino acids. V shed 5 bases and J shed 0 bases, with 11 bases lying between them. CDR3 sequence: CASSRRASSYEQYF. The CDR3 DNA reads TGTGCCAGCAGCCGTCGAGCTAGCTCCTACGAGCAGTACTTC.

This chain joins TRBV2 and TRBJ1-5, with a tentative D call TRBD1 (5 bases). The CDR3 covers 16 residues. The V gene lost 3 bases and the J gene lost 3 bases, with 15 bases spanning the gap. The germline gives CDR1 SNHLY, CDR2 FYNNEI. CDR3 sequence reads: CASSERTGPYNQPQHF. The CDR3 bases are TGTGCCAGCAGTGAGCGGACGGGGCCCTACAATCAGCCCCAGCATTTT.

This rearrangement joins TRBV19 to TRBJ1-2; D may be TRBD1 (5 bases). Trimming removed 2 bases at V and 7 bases at J, with 11 bases between. This CDR3 has 13 residues. Germline loops: CDR1 LNHDA, CDR2 SQIVND (reference sequence). CDR3 sequence reads: CASSISGPLGYTF. CDR3 in DNA: TGTGCCAGTAGTATATCGGGGCCCCTTGGCTACACCTTC.

The chain carries TRBV5-1 and TRBJ2-6; D is uncertain. CDR1 is SGHRS, CDR2 YFSETQ, per germline. This CDR3 is 15 amino acids long. V was shortened by 2 bases and J by 0 bases, with 6 bases between the two germline ends. In nucleotides, the CDR3 is TGCGCCAGCAGCTTACGTGACTCTGGGGCCAACGTCCTGACTTTC. Translated, it gives CASSLRDSGANVLTF.

This clone was counted between two and nine times. The sample has other DNA sequences that encode this CDR3 too. The chain links TRBV6-1 to TRBJ1-5; D ambiguous. Germline-derived CDR1 and CDR2 are MNHNS and SASEGT. V was trimmed by 4 bases and J by 5 bases, leaving 9 bases between them. The CDR3 spans 13 residues. In nucleotides, the CDR3 is TGTGCCAGCAGTGTGAGCGGGGATCAGCCCCAGCATTTT. Protein sequence: CASSVSGDQPQHF.

This clone was seen a handful of times. The chain joins TRBV2 to TRBJ2-2; the match to TRBD2 covers 7 bases. Per the germline V gene, CDR1 is SNHLY and CDR2 is FYNNEI. The CDR3 length is 14 residues. V shed 7 bases, J shed 3 bases, and the junction held 5 bases outside the gene matches. In DNA, the CDR3 is TGTGCCAGCACCAGGGACTATTACACCGGGGAGCTGTTTTTT. Protein sequence: CASTRDYYTGELFF. The whole variable domain, remainder taken from reference TRBV2 and TRBJ2-2, is EPEVTQTPSHQVTQMGQEVILRCVPISNHLYFYWYRQILGQKVEFLVSFYNNEISEKSEIFDDQFSVERPDGSNFTLKIRSTKLEDSAMYFCASTRDYYTGELFFGEGSRLTVL.

Only one count was recorded for this clone. The chain couples TRBV10-3 to TRBJ2-7; maybe TRBD2 (5 bases). The germline CDR1 and CDR2 sequences are ENHRY and SYGVKD. With 0 bases removed from V and 0 bases from J, the gap between germline ends came to 9 bases. The CDR3 runs to 15 residues. The CDR3 region has the DNA TGTGCCATCAGTGAGTCTGGAGCGGCCTCCTACGAGCAGTACTTC. Its protein is CAISESGAASYEQYF.

The chain joins TRBV28 to TRBJ1-5; D gene uncertain. Germline V gene sequence: CDR1 MDHEN, CDR2 SYDVKM. This CDR3 spans 15 amino acids. Trimming took 3 bases from V and 0 from J, leaving 9 bases between them. The CDR3 nucleotides read TGTGCCAGCAGTTTTGCCTCAAGTAGCAATCAGCCCCAGCATTTT. Its translation: CASSFASSSNQPQHF.

This clone rates as medium-sized (0.01 to 0.1%). This chain connects TRBV5-5 to TRBJ2-7; weak D call: TRBD1 (6 bases). V was cut by 1 base and J by 7 bases, with 18 bases left in between. This CDR3 comprises 15 residues. Germline-derived CDR1 and CDR2 are SGHKS and YYEKEE (reference sequence). The CDR3 nucleotides read TGTGCCAGCAGCTTGTCTGTGAGGGGGAATCTGGAGCAGTACTTC. Amino acids: CASSLSVRGNLEQYF.